This TCR beta chain is drawn from a study of graft-versus-host responses after intestinal transplantation. Comments on this clone: Its antigen remains unknown. A read error may produce the germline difference seen at one junction end.

The CDR3 sequence is 10 residues long. From germline, CDR1 is DFQATT and CDR2 SNEGSKA (reference sequence). Generated by immunoSEQ multiplex PCR, the TCRdb table keeps only in-frame clones and is missing some. Of about 99,000 clones listed, roughly 93% are singletons. Specimen: unstimulated CD8+ T cells sorted from spleen or lymph node cells, collected before intestinal transplant. The TCR sequence derives from a human donor who received an intestinal transplant. The chain couples TRBV20-1 to TRBJ1-1; D gene unclear. In nucleotides, the CDR3 is TGCAGTGCCAGAGGCATCGAAGCTTTCTTT. It codes for CSARGIEAFF.